This T cell receptor (beta chain) was documented in a study of T cell responses to AZD1222 COVID-19 vaccine. Whole-study results and caveats: It was only after the peak T cell response that any repertoires were sampled. Nearly half of spike-specific TCRs reportedly go after variant regions that carry no mutations. Possibly, clonal diversity was underestimated; donors were largely white British and included more females.

As for this clone: The antigen is not known.

The CDR3 consists of 13 residues. TCRdb keeps only in-frame clones here, not all; method: immunoSEQ multiplex PCR. In the table there are 150,000 or so clones, about nine tenths of which are singletons. The V gene is TRBV21-1, the J gene TRBJ2-7. TRBV21-1 is a recognized pseudogene. The source of this sequence is an adult who received the AZD1222 COVID-19 vaccine. The sample consisted of peripheral blood, taken 28 days after the second AZD1222 dose. CDR3 bases: TGTGCCAGCAGCAAACAGGAGAACTACGAGCAGTACTTC. It encodes CASSKQENYEQYF.